Listed here are 12 T cell receptor beta chains from one sample, sequenced in a study of identical twins. TCRdb fed the 5' RACE reads into MiXCR, producing one record per CDR3 protein. The data hold under 300,000 distinct CDR3 sequences, with about 13% observed a single time. These data also formed part of another study, on yellow fever vaccine responses in identical twins.

The sequenced sample consisted of memory (CD45RO+) T cells sorted from blood. These receptors all come from a woman between 18 and 29 years old in good health.

There are a few counts of this clonotype. V is TRBV3-1 and J is TRBJ1-1; possible D gene TRBD1, 5 bases. V gave up 4 bases and J gave up 5 bases, with 14 bases separating them. CDR1 is LGHDT, CDR2 YNNKEL, per germline (reference sequence). CDR3 length equals 14 residues. This chain's CDR3 is CASSPAGPGTEAFF. CDR3 in DNA: TGTGCCAGCAGCCCGGCTGGGCCAGGGACTGAAGCTTTCTTT.

V usage is TRBV2 and J usage is TRBJ2-5; D unclear. Germline V gene sequence: CDR1 SNHLY, CDR2 FYNNEI. V lost 1 base and J lost 0, with 9 bases in between. The CDR3 extends over 15 amino acids. CDR3 sequence: CASSEERRNQETQYF. DNA of the CDR3: TGTGCCAGCAGTGAAGAGCGCCGGAACCAAGAGACCCAGTACTTC.

The chain couples TRBV20-1 to TRBJ2-7, with 8 bases matching TRBD1. This CDR3 contains 17 residues. The germline V gene has CDR1 DFQATT and CDR2 SNEGSKA (reference sequence). The V segment lost 2 bases and the J segment 0 bases; nucleotides outside the gene matches: 12. The CDR3 reads CSARHTGGKKSSYEQYF. For the CDR3, the DNA is TGCAGTGCTAGACATACAGGGGGAAAGAAAAGCTCCTACGAGCAGTACTTC.

V is TRBV10-2 and J is TRBJ2-2, with a tentative D call TRBD2 (6 bases). V was clipped by 0 bases and J by 0 bases, with 11 bases between them. CDR3 length: 17 residues. Per germline, CDR1 WSHSY and CDR2 SAAADI. The CDR3 sequence is CASSESSEGPNTGELFF. The CDR3 DNA reads TGCGCCAGCAGTGAGTCGTCGGAGGGACCGAACACCGGGGAGCTGTTTTTT.

The chain couples TRBV6-1 to TRBJ2-5; 13 positions match TRBD2. The V gene end was trimmed by 6 bases and the J gene end by 4 bases; junction bases not matched to a gene: 8. CDR3 length: 16 amino acids. Germline values: CDR1 MNHNS, CDR2 SASEGT. The CDR3 here is CASRGTSGTMGETQYF. CDR3 coding DNA: TGTGCCAGCAGGGGGACTAGCGGGACAATGGGAGAGACCCAGTACTTC.

This sequence joins TRBV5-6 and TRBJ1-1; D might be TRBD1 (6 bases). V gave up 0 bases and J gave up 5 bases, with 17 bases separating them. Germline lookup yields CDR1 SGHDT and CDR2 YYEEEE. The CDR3 spans 16 residues. DNA of the CDR3: TGTGCCAGCAGCTTGGATTGGGGAAGGGGGGGGACTGAAGCTTTCTTT. It is translated as CASSLDWGRGGTEAFF.

Ten or more counts support this clonotype. The V call is TRBV7-2, the J call TRBJ2-7; D may be TRBD1 or TRBD2 (5 bases each). The CDR3 length is 15 residues. V shed 2 bases and J shed 2 bases, with 13 bases lying between them. The germline gives CDR1 SGHTA, CDR2 FQGNSA. The CDR3 sequence: CASSLRPGRTYEQYF. CDR3 nucleotides: TGTGCCAGCAGCTTACGGCCGGGACGGACCTACGAGCAGTACTTC.

The V and J genes are TRBV7-9 and TRBJ1-4; D is possibly TRBD1 (5 bases). The CDR3 contains 13 residues. Between the trimmed V and J ends, which lost 0 bases and 16 bases, there was a span of 15 bases. CDR1 and CDR2 from the germline V gene are SEHNR and FQNEAQ (reference sequence). This CDR3 reads CASSLAGDPIRFF. The CDR3 region has the DNA TGTGCCAGCAGCTTAGCGGGGGACCCGATTCGGTTTTTT.

V usage is TRBV15 and J usage is TRBJ2-1; 10 bases are shared with TRBD2. The CDR3 totals 17 residues. V trimming: 2 bases; J trimming: 6 bases; junction bases outside the gene matches: 10. Germline CDR1 reads LNHNV; CDR2 reads YYDKDF (reference sequence). The CDR3 DNA follows: TGTGCCACCAGCAGAACCTCCGGGACTAGCGCATCCAATGAGCAGTTCTTC. Encoded protein: CATSRTSGTSASNEQFF.

This rearrangement joins TRBV10-3 to TRBJ2-7; 9 nucleotides align to TRBD1. The CDR3 has 13 residues. Losses at the gene ends were 8 bases for V and 2 bases for J; bases not matched to a gene: 4. Germline V gene data show CDR1 as ENHRY and CDR2 as SYGVKD. In nucleotides, the CDR3 is TGTGCCATCCGGGACAGGGTACCCTACGAGCAGTACTTC. The encoded protein is CAIRDRVPYEQYF.

There are many counts of this clonotype. This chain joins TRBV5-1 and TRBJ2-1, with 8 nucleotides matching TRBD1. This CDR3 region has 17 residues. Per germline, CDR1 SGHRS and CDR2 YFSETQ. J lost 6 bases, V lost 0 bases, and 11 bases had no gene match. The CDR3 here is CASSLDKGQAVINEQFF. The DNA of the CDR3 is TGCGCCAGCAGCTTGGATAAGGGACAGGCTGTTATCAATGAGCAGTTCTTC.

Only a few counts were recorded for this clonotype. CDR3 sequence (DNA): TGTGCCAGCAGTCGGAGAGACAGGGGGTCCCCTGAAGCTTTCTTT. Protein: CASSRRDRGSPEAFF. This chain connects TRBV6-2 or TRBV6-3 to TRBJ1-1, with 9 bases lining up with TRBD1. Germline CDR1 and CDR2: MNHEY and SVGEGT. V lost 5 bases, J lost 6 bases, and 10 bases stayed unmatched. This CDR3 contains 15 residues.